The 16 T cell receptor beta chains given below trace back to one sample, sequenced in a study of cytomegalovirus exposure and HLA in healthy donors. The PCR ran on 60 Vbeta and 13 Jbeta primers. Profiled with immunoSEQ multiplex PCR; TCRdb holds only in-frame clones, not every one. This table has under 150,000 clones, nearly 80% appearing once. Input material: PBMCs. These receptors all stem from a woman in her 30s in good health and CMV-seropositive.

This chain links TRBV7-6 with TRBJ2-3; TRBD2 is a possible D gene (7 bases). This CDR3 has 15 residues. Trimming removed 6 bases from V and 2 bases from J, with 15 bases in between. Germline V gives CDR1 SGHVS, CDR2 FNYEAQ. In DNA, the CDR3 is TGTGCCAGCAGTCCCGGGGGGCCGAACACAGATACGCAGTATTTT. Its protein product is CASSPGGPNTDTQYF.

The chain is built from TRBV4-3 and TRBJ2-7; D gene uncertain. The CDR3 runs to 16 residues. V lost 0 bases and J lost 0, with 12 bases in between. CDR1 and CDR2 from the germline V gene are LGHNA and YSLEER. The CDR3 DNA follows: TGCGCCAGCAGCCAAGAAACTTATGATTCCTCCTACGAGCAGTACTTC. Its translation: CASSQETYDSSYEQYF.

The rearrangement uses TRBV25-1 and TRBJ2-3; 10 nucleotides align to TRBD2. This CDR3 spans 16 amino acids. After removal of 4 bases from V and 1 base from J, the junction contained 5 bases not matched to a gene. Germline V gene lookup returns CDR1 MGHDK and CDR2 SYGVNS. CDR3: CASSAKTSGGTDTQYF. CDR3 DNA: TGTGCCAGCAGTGCCAAAACTAGCGGGGGCACAGATACGCAGTATTTT.

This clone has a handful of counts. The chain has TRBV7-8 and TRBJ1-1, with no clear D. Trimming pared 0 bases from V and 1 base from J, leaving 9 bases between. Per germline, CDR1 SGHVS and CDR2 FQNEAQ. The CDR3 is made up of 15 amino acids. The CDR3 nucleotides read TGTGCCAGCAGCTTAGCGAGGAGTCCGAACACTGAAGCTTTCTTT. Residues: CASSLARSPNTEAFF. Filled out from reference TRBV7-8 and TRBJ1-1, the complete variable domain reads GAGVSQSPRYKVAKRGQDVALRCDPISGHVSLFWYQQALGQGPEFLTYFQNEAQLDKSGLPSDRFFAERPEGSVSTLKIQRTQQEDSAVYLCASSLARSPNTEAFFGQGTRLTVV.

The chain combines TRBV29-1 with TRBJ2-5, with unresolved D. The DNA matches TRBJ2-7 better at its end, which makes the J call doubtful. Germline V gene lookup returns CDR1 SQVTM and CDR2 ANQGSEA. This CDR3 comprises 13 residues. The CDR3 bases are TGCAGCGTTTCCTCCAAGTTCTCCTACGAGCAGTACTTC. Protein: CSVSSKFSYEQYF.

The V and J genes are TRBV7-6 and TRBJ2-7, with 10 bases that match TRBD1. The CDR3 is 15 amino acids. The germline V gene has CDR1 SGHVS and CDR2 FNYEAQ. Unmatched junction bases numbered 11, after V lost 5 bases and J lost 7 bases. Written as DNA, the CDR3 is TGTGCCAGCAGCCACACGGGACAGGGGCTTGGAGAGCAGTACTTC. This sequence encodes CASSHTGQGLGEQYF.

CDR3 bases: TGTGCCAGCAGGCGAGGGGGCGCGGGAACTGAAGCTTTCTTT. Protein: CASRRGGAGTEAFF. The V gene is TRBV6-5, the J gene TRBJ1-1, with TRBD1 matching over 7 bases. Trimming cost V 6 bases and J 5 bases; bases outside gene matches: 9. Per the germline V gene, CDR1 is MNHEY and CDR2 is SVGAGI. The CDR3 is 14 residues long.

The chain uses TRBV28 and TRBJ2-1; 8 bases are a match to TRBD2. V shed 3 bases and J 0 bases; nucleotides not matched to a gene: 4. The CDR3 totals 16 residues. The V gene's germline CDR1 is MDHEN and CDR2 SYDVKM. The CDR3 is CASSFPSGGSYNEQFF. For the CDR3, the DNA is TGTGCCAGCAGTTTTCCAAGCGGGGGCTCCTACAATGAGCAGTTCTTC.

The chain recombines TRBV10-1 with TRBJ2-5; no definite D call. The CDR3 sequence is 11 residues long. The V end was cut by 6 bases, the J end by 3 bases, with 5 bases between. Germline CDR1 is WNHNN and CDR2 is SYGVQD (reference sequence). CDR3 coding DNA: TGCGCCAGCAGGAGAAAAGAGACCCAGTACTTC. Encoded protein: CASRRKETQYF.

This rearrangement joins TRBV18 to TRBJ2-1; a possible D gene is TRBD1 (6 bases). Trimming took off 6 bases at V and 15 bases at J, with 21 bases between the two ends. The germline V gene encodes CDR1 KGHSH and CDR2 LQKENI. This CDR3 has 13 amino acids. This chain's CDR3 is CASSPRRGLGLFF. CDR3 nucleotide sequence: TGTGCCAGCTCCCCGCGAAGGGGGTTGGGCCTGTTCTTC.

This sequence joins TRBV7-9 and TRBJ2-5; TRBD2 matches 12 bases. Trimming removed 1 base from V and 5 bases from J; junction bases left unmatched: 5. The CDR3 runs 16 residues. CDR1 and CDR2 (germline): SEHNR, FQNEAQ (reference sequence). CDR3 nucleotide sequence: TGTGCCAGCAGCTTAGTACTAGCGGGGGGTTACGAGACCCAGTACTTC. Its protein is CASSLVLAGGYETQYF.

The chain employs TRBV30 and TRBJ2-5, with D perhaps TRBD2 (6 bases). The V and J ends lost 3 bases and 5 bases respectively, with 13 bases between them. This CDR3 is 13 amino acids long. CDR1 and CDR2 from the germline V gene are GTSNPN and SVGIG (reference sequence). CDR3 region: CAWRTGTAETQYF. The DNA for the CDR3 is TGTGCCTGGAGGACCGGGACTGCTGAGACCCAGTACTTC.

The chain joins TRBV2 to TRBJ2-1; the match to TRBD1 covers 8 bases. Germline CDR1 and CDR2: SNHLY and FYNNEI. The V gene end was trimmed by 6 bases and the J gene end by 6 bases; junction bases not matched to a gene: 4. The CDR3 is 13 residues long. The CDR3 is CASRVDRGNEQFF. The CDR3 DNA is TGTGCCAGCAGAGTAGACAGGGGCAATGAGCAGTTCTTC.

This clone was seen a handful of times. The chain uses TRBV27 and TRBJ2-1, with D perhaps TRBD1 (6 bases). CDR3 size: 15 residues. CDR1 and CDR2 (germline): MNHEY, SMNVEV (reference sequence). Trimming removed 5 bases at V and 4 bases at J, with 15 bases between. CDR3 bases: TGTGCCAGCAGTAGCCCCCAGGGGAGATACAATGAGCAGTTCTTC. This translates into CASSSPQGRYNEQFF.

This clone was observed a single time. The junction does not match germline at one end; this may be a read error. The CDR3 sequence: CASSMDREADMQYF. CDR3 in DNA: TGTGCCAGTAGTATGGACAGGGAGGCAGATATGCAGTATTTT. V usage is TRBV19 and J usage is TRBJ2-3; TRBD1 matches at 8 bases. CDR3 size: 14 residues. Germline V gene lookup returns CDR1 LNHDA and CDR2 SQIVND (reference sequence).

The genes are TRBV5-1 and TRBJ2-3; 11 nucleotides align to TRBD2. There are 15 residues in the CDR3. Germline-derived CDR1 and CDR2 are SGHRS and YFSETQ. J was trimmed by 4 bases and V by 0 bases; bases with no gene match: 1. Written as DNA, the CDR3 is TGCGCCAGCAGCTTGGGACTAGCGGGGTCAGATACGCAGTATTTT. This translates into CASSLGLAGSDTQYF.